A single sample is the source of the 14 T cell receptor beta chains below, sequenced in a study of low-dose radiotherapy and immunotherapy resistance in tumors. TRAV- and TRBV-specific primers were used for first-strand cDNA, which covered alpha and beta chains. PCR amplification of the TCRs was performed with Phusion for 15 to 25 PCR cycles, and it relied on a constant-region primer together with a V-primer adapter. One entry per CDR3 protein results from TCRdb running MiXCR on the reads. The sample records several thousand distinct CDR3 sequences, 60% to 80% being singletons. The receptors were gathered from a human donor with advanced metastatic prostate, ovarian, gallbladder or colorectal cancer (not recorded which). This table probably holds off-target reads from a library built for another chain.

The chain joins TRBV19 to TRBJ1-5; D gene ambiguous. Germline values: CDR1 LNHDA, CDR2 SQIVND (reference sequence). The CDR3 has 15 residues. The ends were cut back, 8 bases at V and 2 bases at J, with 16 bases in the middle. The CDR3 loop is CASSTDWGGNQPQHF. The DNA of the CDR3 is TGTGCCAGTTCGACGGACTGGGGAGGCAATCAGCCCCAGCATTTT.

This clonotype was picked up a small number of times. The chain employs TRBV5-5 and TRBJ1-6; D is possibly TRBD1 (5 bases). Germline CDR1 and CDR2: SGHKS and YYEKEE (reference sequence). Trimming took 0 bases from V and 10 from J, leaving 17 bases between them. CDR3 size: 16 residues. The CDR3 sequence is CASSLGGAGLGSPLHF. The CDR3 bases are TGTGCCAGCAGCTTGGGGGGCGCCGGCCTGGGGTCACCCCTCCACTTT. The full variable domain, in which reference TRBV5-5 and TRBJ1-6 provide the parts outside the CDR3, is DAGVTQSPTHLIKTRGQQVTLRCSPISGHKSVSWYQQVLGQGPQFIFQYYEKEERGRGNFPDRFSARQFPNYSSELNVNALLLGDSALYLCASSLGGAGLGSPLHFGNGTRLTVT.

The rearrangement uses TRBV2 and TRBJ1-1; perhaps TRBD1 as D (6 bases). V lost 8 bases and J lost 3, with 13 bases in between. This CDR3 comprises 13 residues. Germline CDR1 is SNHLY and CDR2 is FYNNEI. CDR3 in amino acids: CASSGATYTEAFF. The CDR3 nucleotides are TGTGCCAGCTCAGGGGCGACCTACACTGAAGCTTTCTTT. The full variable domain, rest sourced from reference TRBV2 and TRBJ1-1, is EPEVTQTPSHQVTQMGQEVILRCVPISNHLYFYWYRQILGQKVEFLVSFYNNEISEKSEIFDDQFSVERPDGSNFTLKIRSTKLEDSAMYFCASSGATYTEAFFGQGTRLTVV.

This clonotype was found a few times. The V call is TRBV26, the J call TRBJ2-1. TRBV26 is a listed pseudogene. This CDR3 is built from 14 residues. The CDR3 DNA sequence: TGTGCCAGCAGCCCGATCGGCAGTTACAATGAGCAGTTCTTC. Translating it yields CASSPIGSYNEQFF.

CDR3: CASSLAGQGSNFEQYF. The CDR3 DNA is TGTGCCAGCAGTTTAGCTGGGCAGGGGTCGAATTTCGAGCAGTACTTC. The chain joins TRBV12-3 or TRBV12-4 to TRBJ2-7; possibly TRBD1 for D (6 bases). The CDR3 length is 16 residues. V dropped 0 bases and J dropped 6 bases, with 18 bases sitting between them.

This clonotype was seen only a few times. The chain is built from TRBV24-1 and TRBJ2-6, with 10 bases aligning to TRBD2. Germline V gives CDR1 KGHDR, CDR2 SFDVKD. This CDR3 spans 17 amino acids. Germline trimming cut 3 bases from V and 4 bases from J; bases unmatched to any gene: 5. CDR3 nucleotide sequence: TGTGCCACCAGTGATGGTCTAGCGGGAGCCGGGGCCAACGTCCTGACTTTC. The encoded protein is CATSDGLAGAGANVLTF.

DNA of the CDR3: TGCAGCGTTGAAGATTCACCCCTAGCGGGAGGGTACAATGAGCAGTTCTTC. Translated, it gives CSVEDSPLAGGYNEQFF. J is TRBJ2-1 and V is TRBV29-1; 12 bases match TRBD2. J lost 4 bases, V lost 0 bases, and 7 bases had no gene match. Germline V gene data show CDR1 as SQVTM and CDR2 as ANQGSEA. The length of the CDR3 is 17 residues.

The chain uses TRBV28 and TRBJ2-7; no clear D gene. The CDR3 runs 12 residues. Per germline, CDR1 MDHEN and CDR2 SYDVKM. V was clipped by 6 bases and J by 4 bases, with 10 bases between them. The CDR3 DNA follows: TGTGCCAGCAGCCTGTCAGATTACGAGCAGTACTTC. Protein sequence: CASSLSDYEQYF.

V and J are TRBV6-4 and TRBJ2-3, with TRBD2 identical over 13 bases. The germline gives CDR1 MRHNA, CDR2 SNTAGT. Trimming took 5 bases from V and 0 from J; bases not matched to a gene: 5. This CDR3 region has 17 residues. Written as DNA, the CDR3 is TGTGCCAGCAGTCCCCCGGGACTAGCGGGGAGCACAGATACGCAGTATTTT. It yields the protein CASSPPGLAGSTDTQYF.

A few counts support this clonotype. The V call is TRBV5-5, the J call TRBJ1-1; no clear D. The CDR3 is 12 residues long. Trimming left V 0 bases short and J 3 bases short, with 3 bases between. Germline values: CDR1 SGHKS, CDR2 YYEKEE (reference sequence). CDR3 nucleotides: TGTGCCAGCAGCTTGGCCTACACTGAAGCTTTCTTT. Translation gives CASSLAYTEAFF.

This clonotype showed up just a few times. For the CDR3, the DNA is TGTGCCACCAGCAGAGGGGGTGAGCAGTTCTTC. Its translation: CATSRGGEQFF. This chain uses TRBV15 with TRBJ2-1, with no clear D. Trimming took off 1 base at V and 9 bases at J, with 4 bases between the two ends. Germline V gene data show CDR1 as LNHNV and CDR2 as YYDKDF (reference sequence). CDR3 length: 11 residues.

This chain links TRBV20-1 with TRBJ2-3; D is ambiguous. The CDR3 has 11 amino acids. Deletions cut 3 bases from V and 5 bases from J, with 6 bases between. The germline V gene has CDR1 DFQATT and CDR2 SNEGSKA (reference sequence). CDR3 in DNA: TGCAGTGCTAGCTGGGGAGATACGCAGTATTTT. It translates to CSASWGDTQYF.

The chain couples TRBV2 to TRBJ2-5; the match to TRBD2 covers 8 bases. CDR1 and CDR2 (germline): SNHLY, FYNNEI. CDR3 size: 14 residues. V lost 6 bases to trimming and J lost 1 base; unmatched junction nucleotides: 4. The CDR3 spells CASRRRGVQETQYF. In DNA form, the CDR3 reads TGTGCCAGCAGGCGGCGGGGGGTCCAAGAGACCCAGTACTTC.

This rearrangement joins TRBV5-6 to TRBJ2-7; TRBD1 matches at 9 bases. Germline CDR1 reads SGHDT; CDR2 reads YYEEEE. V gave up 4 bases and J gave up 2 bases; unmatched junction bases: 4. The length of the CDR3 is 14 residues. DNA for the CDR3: TGTGCCAGCAGCGGAACAGGGGGCCCCTACGAGCAGTACTTC. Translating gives CASSGTGGPYEQYF.